This paragraph covers one T cell receptor (beta chain) sequence. This clonotype was seen repeatedly, ten times or more. Its cognate antigen has yet to be identified. There are no base qualities to consult, and no much larger clone falls within one base. The data were taken from a study of T cell repertoires in cytomegalovirus infection (dated by TCRdb to about 2019). About the full investigation: Donor HLA type was relevant to the analysis, as public TCR beta signatures indicated carriage of CMV infection together with the matching HLA type.

Including cysteine and phenylalanine, the CDR3 has 13 amino acids. CDR3 DNA is the only sequence kept; it has 39 bases, read in frame from the first base. V lost 6 bases and J lost 1 base, and the count of bases not matched to a germline gene is 5. Sequences DFQATT (CDR1) and SNEGSKA (CDR2) are obtained from the germline V gene (reference sequence). The full study reports these points: Carriers of CMV infection plus the relevant HLA type were discriminated by the cumulative frequency of public TCR beta family members in the study cohort and in an independent roughly 370-donor cohort. In the ex vivo response, HLA-C-restricted CMV-specific TCR beta clonotypes were dominant, and in two of eight donors the single most frequent clonotype came from this HLA-C-restricted group.

TCRdb names Illumina HiSeq 1500 as the instrument used. Starting from the raw public reads, TCRdb applied fastp trimming at Q25, assembled clones with MiXCR and retained in-frame beta chains. Rows with a matching CDR3 protein are joined into one entry that keeps the most common DNA and genes. The sample table records fewer than 80,000 distinct CDR3 sequences; around 3.4% of these occur just once. The top ten constitute 4% to 5.5% of the sample. The chain is encoded by TRBV20-1 joined to TRBJ1-1; 7 junctional bases match TRBD1. Sequenced material: PBMCs. This clonotype was sampled from a human donor in good health (CMV status not recorded). Some clones in this sample may be carry-over from other donors' samples. CDR3 reads: CSALTGQNTEAFF. Here is the DNA: TGCAGTGCGTTGACAGGGCAGAACACTGAAGCTTTCTTT.